These T cell receptor beta chains were read from a single sample in a study of blood T cells in healthy people across ages. Using its own MiXCR run on the 5' RACE reads, TCRdb lists one record per CDR3 protein. This table has 1,500,000 or so distinct CDR3 sequences, 40% to 45% appearing once. Input material: blood. The receptors come from a woman under 30 in good health. The CDR3 runs from the conserved cysteine through the conserved F or W. The D gene is left open where the match is weak. The listing skips clone size in some rows; elsewhere it reads once, few, many or a size class.

>TRBJ2-3|TRBV10-3|TRBD2|many
CASRPSGSTDTQYF
TGTGCCTCCCGTCCTAGCGGCAGCACAGATACGCAGTATTTT
>TRBJ1-2|TRBV20-1|TRBD1|few
CSARGTGGDYGYTF
TGCAGTGCTAGGGGGACAGGGGGAGACTATGGCTACACCTTC
>TRBJ2-7|TRBV20-1|NA|few
CSARDAGVSYEQYF
TGCAGTGCTAGAGATGCCGGGGTTTCCTACGAGCAGTACTTC
>TRBJ1-1|TRBV7-2|NA|many
CASSWGGTEAFF
TGTGCCAGCAGTTGGGGGGGGACTGAAGCTTTCTTT
>TRBJ2-1|TRBV29-1|NA|few
CSVAPFPNEQFF
TGCAGCGTTGCCCCGTTCCCCAATGAGCAGTTCTTC
>TRBJ1-1|TRBV6-5|NA|few
CASSYSRAEADTAFF
TGTGCCAGCAGTTACTCGAGAGCTGAGGCGGACACAGCTTTCTTT
>TRBJ2-5|TRBV12-3/TRBV12-4|NA|few
CASSLAALETQYF
TGTGCCAGCAGTTTAGCGGCCCTAGAGACCCAGTACTTC
>TRBJ1-5|TRBV6-2/TRBV6-3|NA|NA
CASTAGTQNQPQHF
TGTGCCAGCACGGCCGGGACCCAGAATCAGCCCCAGCATTTT
>TRBJ1-4|TRBV5-1|NA|few
CASSGEGHQGEKLFF
TGCGCCAGCAGCGGGGAGGGGCACCAGGGTGAAAAACTGTTTTTT
>TRBJ2-2|TRBV2|TRBD1|NA
CASSGDRSSPHTGELFF
TGTGCCAGCAGTGGGGACAGGTCCAGCCCCCACACCGGGGAGCTGTTTTTT
>TRBJ2-3|TRBV29-1|TRBD1|NA
CSFTGGADTQYF
TGCAGCTTCACAGGGGGCGCAGATACGCAGTATTTT
>TRBJ2-7|TRBV7-2|NA|few
CALQGANHEQYF
TGTGCCTTGCAGGGCGCAAACCACGAGCAGTACTTC
>TRBJ2-7|TRBV4-3|NA|NA
CASSQGDPYEQYF
TGCGCCAGCAGCCAAGGCGACCCTTACGAGCAGTACTTC
>TRBJ2-1|TRBV4-3|NA|NA
CASSQGAPWDEQFF
TGCGCCAGCAGCCAAGGGGCTCCATGGGATGAGCAGTTCTTC
>TRBJ1-4|TRBV5-1|NA|few
CASSLGPGETEKLFF
TGCGCCAGCAGCCTGGGACCAGGGGAAACTGAAAAACTGTTTTTT
>TRBJ1-2|TRBV2|NA|few
CASSGESYGYTF
TGTGCCAGCAGCGGCGAATCCTATGGCTACACCTTC
>TRBJ2-1|TRBV24-1|NA|few
CATSDSQIVGEQFF
TGTGCCACCAGTGATTCGCAAATAGTCGGTGAGCAGTTCTTC
>TRBJ2-7|TRBV12-5|NA|NA
CASGSSGLSYEQYF
TGTGCTAGTGGTTCTTCTGGACTCTCCTACGAGCAGTACTTC
>TRBJ2-1|TRBV7-3|NA|NA
CASSLQGTDYNEQFF
TGTGCCAGCAGCTTACAGGGGACGGACTACAATGAGCAGTTCTTC
>TRBJ2-7|TRBV7-9|NA|NA
CASSFKTNSYEQYF
TGTGCCAGCAGCTTCAAGACAAACTCCTACGAGCAGTACTTC
>TRBJ1-6|TRBV4-1|NA|few
CASSQEGARSPLHF
TGCGCCAGCAGCCAAGAGGGGGCTCGTTCACCCCTCCACTTT
>TRBJ1-1|TRBV25-1|NA|NA
CASTNPAGPGDEAFF
TGTGCCAGCACCAACCCGGCAGGGCCCGGGGATGAAGCTTTCTTT
>TRBJ2-3|TRBV5-1|NA|NA
CASSYESIGTDTQYF
TGCGCCAGCAGCTATGAGAGTATTGGCACAGATACGCAGTATTTT
>TRBJ1-1|TRBV11-2|TRBD1|NA
CASSEVRGTGAAEAFF
TGTGCCAGCAGCGAGGTTAGGGGCACAGGGGCCGCTGAAGCTTTCTTT
>TRBJ1-5|TRBV12-3/TRBV12-4|NA|NA
CASSANSNQPQHF
TGTGCCAGCAGTGCCAATAGCAATCAGCCCCAGCATTTT
>TRBJ2-1|TRBV7-2|NA|NA
CASSPGQTRHEQFF
TGTGCCAGCAGCCCTGGACAAACGCGGCATGAGCAGTTCTTC
>TRBJ2-7|TRBV7-8|NA|NA
CASSLARAVAYEQYF
TGTGCCAGCAGCTTAGCTAGGGCGGTTGCCTACGAGCAGTACTTC
>TRBJ1-2|TRBV4-3|NA|NA
CASSQAAGAYGYTF
TGCGCCAGCAGCCAAGCAGCAGGGGCCTATGGCTACACCTTC
>TRBJ1-2|TRBV18|TRBD1|NA
CASSSTGGEVGYTF
TGTGCCAGCTCTTCTACAGGGGGCGAGGTTGGCTACACCTTC
>TRBJ2-1|TRBV6-2/TRBV6-3|NA|NA
CASSKRSLYNEQFF
TGTGCCAGCAGTAAACGGAGTCTTTACAATGAGCAGTTCTTC
>TRBJ1-5|TRBV7-9|TRBD1|NA
CASSLVGQDRPQHF
TGTGCCAGCAGCTTAGTTGGACAGGATCGGCCCCAGCATTTT
>TRBJ1-2|TRBV29-1|TRBD1|few
CSVAPGQGGYTF
TGCAGCGTTGCACCGGGACAGGGCGGCTACACCTTC
>TRBJ2-1|TRBV6-5|NA|NA
CASSYVRGEQFF
TGTGCCAGCAGTTATGTGAGGGGCGAACAGTTCTTC
>TRBJ2-7|TRBV5-1|NA|NA
CASVAGGSYNEQYF
TGCGCCAGCGTTGCCGGGGGATCCTACAATGAGCAGTACTTC
>TRBJ2-6|TRBV11-2|NA|many
CASSFNPAQESGANVLTF
TGTGCCAGCAGCTTCAACCCCGCACAGGAGTCTGGGGCCAACGTCCTGACTTTC
>TRBJ1-1|TRBV3-1|TRBD1|NA
CASSQARWQGAGNTEAFF
TGTGCCAGCAGCCAAGCGAGGTGGCAGGGGGCAGGGAACACTGAAGCTTTCTTT
>TRBJ2-3|TRBV20-1|NA|NA
CSAPKQGSQTTGVNTQYF
TGCAGTGCCCCCAAGCAAGGCAGCCAAACCACCGGGGTAAATACGCAGTATTTT
>TRBJ2-7|TRBV5-1|NA|few
CASSFGARGYNEQYF
TGCGCCAGCAGCTTTGGGGCTCGCGGCTACAATGAGCAGTACTTC
>TRBJ1-2|TRBV29-1|NA|few
CTAGGINYGYTF
TGCACCGCGGGGGGGATTAACTATGGCTACACCTTC
>TRBJ1-4|TRBV29-1|TRBD1|few
CSVLRGQGGFF
TGCAGCGTCCTGAGGGGACAGGGAGGGTTTTTT
>TRBJ1-2|TRBV5-8|TRBD1|NA
CASDTGTGGGGYTF
TGTGCCAGCGATACCGGGACAGGGGGCGGTGGCTACACCTTC
>TRBJ2-5|TRBV28|NA|NA
CASSPLDSGLETQYF
TGTGCCAGCAGTCCGCTAGATTCGGGGCTGGAGACCCAGTACTTC
>TRBJ2-1|TRBV7-2|TRBD2|NA
CASSLISDPAGPSYKEQFF
TGTGCCAGCAGCCTCATATCGGATCCAGCGGGACCCTCCTACAAGGAGCAGTTCTTC
>TRBJ1-2|TRBV29-1|TRBD1|many
CSVVPWDRDRTYTF
TGCAGCGTTGTACCATGGGACAGGGATAGGACCTACACCTTC
>TRBJ2-7|TRBV7-2|TRBD2|NA
CASSLDGLRGDYEQYF
TGTGCCAGCAGCTTAGATGGGTTGCGGGGGGACTACGAGCAGTACTTC
>TRBJ2-5|TRBV6-2/TRBV6-3|NA|NA
CASRRDLYYVEQYF
TGTGCCAGCAGGAGGGACTTATACTACGTGGAGCAGTACTTC
>TRBJ1-1|TRBV5-1|NA|NA
CASSLDGGPNQMNTEAFF
TGCGCCAGCAGCTTGGACGGGGGCCCCAACCAGATGAACACTGAAGCTTTCTTT
>TRBJ1-2|TRBV6-6|TRBD1|few
CASNPRGQNYGYTF
TGTGCCAGCAACCCAAGGGGGCAGAACTATGGCTACACCTTC